Detailed here is one T cell receptor (beta chain). The sample holds a few counts of this clone. Its recognized antigen is unknown. Base qualities are not at hand, and no much larger clone is one base apart. V lost 2 bases and J lost 5 bases; the stretch between them is 8 bases long. The CDR3 runs 13 amino acids, cysteine and phenylalanine included. The read is trimmed to its CDR3 DNA, 39 bases read in frame from base 1. CDR1 and CDR2 are drawn from the germline V gene: LGHNA, YNFKEQ. The sample originates from a study of cytomegalovirus exposure and HLA in healthy donors (dated by TCRdb to 2017 to 2019). Turning to the overall study: An earlier analysis of roughly 500 of the donors reported 250 to 300 Gb of sequence data and 100 million to 130 million unique TCR beta sequences from 190 million or so T cells. Approximately 300 gigabases of sequencing data and approximately 91 million unique TCR sequences made up an early release that covered several hundred HLA-typed donors. Of the 398 genotyped donors, over 70% fell in the genetic ancestry cluster associated with self-reported Caucasian donors. The aim of the study was to test whether cataloging public T cell receptors could identify signatures of past pathogen exposure. The study used immunosequencing to profile the T cell repertoires of 670 or so subjects and linked those repertoires to cytomegalovirus serostatus. Besides the first cohort of about 730 subjects, a separate validation cohort made up of 95 to 150 different subjects was used. To predict cytomegalovirus infection status, the study combined high-throughput TCR immunosequencing, statistical association of individual TCRs with disease status, and machine learning. A later analysis re-analyzed previously published TCR beta repertoires from several hundred donors and added high-resolution HLA genotyping to study TCR occurrence patterns. In the later analysis, no new phenotypic data were used to find candidate immune exposures; instead, reliance was placed on TCR beta sequences and their occurrence across donors. An earlier analysis of some 500 of the donors applied high-throughput TCR beta sequencing to assess whether each TCR beta V gene segment acted as functional or pseudogenic. Alongside the repertoire data, information on donor age, sex, ethnicity and CMV serostatus was compiled. In a later genetic analysis, genome-wide SNP genotypes for about three fifths of the roughly 670 donors were used, and that subset was treated as a discovery cohort. All discovery cohort repertoires had been generated using a single sequencing platform. Class I and class II HLA loci were covered by the typing at four-digit resolution. Typing coverage varied by locus: roughly 620-630 donors for A, B, C, DRB1 and DQB1; roughly 500 for DQA1; more than 600 for DPA1; approximately 450 for DPB1. Roughly five DR-DQ haplotypes were treated as single units for association and clustering because of strong linkage in the cohort. Among some 410 genotyped donors of the cohort, an average of about 240,000 unique TCR beta nucleotide sequences were sequenced per donor, approximately 20% of them non-productive.

The cohort consisted of more than 650 healthy bone marrow donors. All cohort members were sampled while nominally healthy, although unrecorded immune exposures were likely present. The donor was CMV seronegative and belonged to the group of 350 to 400 seronegative cohort members. Every donor gave a peripheral blood sample, and the peripheral blood mononuclear cells from that sample were used for TCR beta sequencing. The Qiagen DNeasy Blood Extraction Kit was used to extract genomic DNA from the blood cell samples. What the research found in general, with its limitations: According to a later genetic analysis, donors in an Asian-associated ancestry cluster had fewer N-insertions in productive TCRs than the approximately 670-donor mean. A group of highly shared sequence variants was considered likely to be a technical artifact of the sequencing pipeline. This cohort had only TCR beta chains sequenced, and the lack of alpha or paired-chain data limited which features could be detected. The authors suggested that the approach could potentially be extended to other disease states and immunological phenotypes. Because counts were too low, some 16 rarely observed V segments, including chromosome 9 orphons, were excluded from the earlier analysis of around 640 of the donors. In a later analysis, the rate of TCR association differed among HLA loci, with DRB1 alleles having the most associated TCRs and HLA-C alleles having the fewest. In an earlier analysis of a few hundred of the donors, most TCR beta V segments were observed in productive rearrangements about 90% or about 30% of the time, broadly matching IMGT annotations. V-gene and J-gene trimming of TCR beta chains was associated with a missense DCLRE1C variant in a later genetic analysis, and the association was replicated in an independent cohort. In vitro tests confirmed that a few of the cytomegalovirus-associated TCR beta chains recognize cytomegalovirus antigens. For the cohort, immune exposure information was limited to CMV serostatus. Assigning TCR associations to individual alleles was difficult when HLA alleles, especially DR and DQ, strongly co-occurred. A further reported finding was that TCR beta sequences accurately predicted the HLA-A and HLA-B alleles for most subjects in the first cohort. Linkage disequilibrium might explain the correlated functional status among segregating V segments, but an unknown experimental factor could not be ruled out. While some public TCRs were present in many individuals, most TCR sequences turned up only very rarely across donors. A later analysis found that HLA-associated TCR beta chains were more clonally expanded and had lower generation probabilities than equally common non-associated chains. A total of 164 TCR beta chains were listed by the study as associated with cytomegalovirus. Roughly uniform sequencing depth across donors was assumed in presence/absence analyses, although this assumption may not hold. In a later analysis, several top co-occurrence clusters were reported to appear linked to parvovirus B19, influenza, CMV and Epstein-Barr virus. Some IMGT-functional V segments, including TRBV6-2 and TRBV6-3, could not be told apart with the 87-base-pair reads, so those segments were excluded. At a false discovery rate of 0.05, a later analysis linked some 17,000 TCR beta sequences to specific HLA alleles. A later analysis found that most CMV-associated TCR beta chains appeared HLA-restricted, with HLA associations seemingly driven largely by CMV exposure. Because HLA typing was unavailable for some donors at each locus, only the typed subset was used in association tests. In both the original and validation cohorts, the classifier was reported to diagnose cytomegalovirus status with high specificity and sensitivity.

The method behind the library was the immunoSEQ multiplex PCR assay. The multiplex PCR relied on a mix of 60 forward primers for TCR Vbeta segments and 13 reverse primers for TCR Jbeta segments. The CDR3 region of rearranged TCR beta genes was amplified from genomic DNA with a multiplex PCR assay. The amplified TCR beta libraries were sequenced on the Illumina HiSeq System as 87-base-pair reads. Processing in the source paper ran as follows. In a later analysis, some 80 million unique TCR beta chains were counted across the 500 to 850 repertoires, and around 11 million of these chains were shared by at least two donors. Raw reads were error-corrected and collapsed into unique sequences with a nearest-neighbor algorithm that merged closely related sequences to remove PCR and sequencing errors. To assign V, D and J gene segments, CDR3 sequences were aligned to IMGT reference sequences. Each retained sequence needed at least a six-nucleotide match to both a V gene segment and a J gene segment. A rearrangement was called productive if the CDR3 had no stop codons and remained in frame with V and J, and every other rearrangement was called non-productive. Following IMGT convention, CDR3 was defined as the stretch from the second conserved V-encoded cysteine up to the conserved J-encoded phenylalanine. Sequences without an unambiguous match to a single V gene segment were excluded from the earlier analysis of a few hundred of the donors. In an earlier analysis of 500 to 750 of the donors, V segments were called functional above 56.7% productive rearrangements and were called segregating when the between-donor standard deviation exceeded 5%. A statistical classification framework was built for diagnosing cytomegalovirus status from the catalog of TCR beta chain sequences. V and J gene assignment, in a later analysis, came from comparing TCR nucleotide sequences with IMGT/GENE-DB human TR gene sequences. A later analysis assigned CDR3 sequences and most-parsimonious VDJ recombination scenarios with the TCRdist pipeline. In a later analysis, every TCR beta chain was defined by the combination of its CDR3 amino acid sequence and its V-gene family, and reads without a unique V-gene family were dropped. To address suspected cross-contamination and a sequencing artifact, a later analysis removed approximately 590 highly shared, low-generation-probability nucleotide sequences. A later analysis calculated a clonal expansion index for each public chain from normalized within-repertoire ranks of inferred template counts. In a later analysis, generation probabilities were computed using a VDJ recombination model fitted to out-of-frame rearrangements, and the results were checked against IGoR. In a later analysis, hypergeometric tests were used to score TCR-TCR, TCR-HLA and TCR-CMV co-occurrence, with a repertoire-size bias correction applied to TCR pairs. A later analysis estimated false discovery rates by permuting HLA or CMV assignments 20 times. A later analysis grouped co-occurring TCRs with DBSCAN, adding TCRdist sequence similarity when clustering within HLA-allele-positive subsets. For co-occurrence clustering, repertoires with fewer than 30,000 or more than 120,000 public chains were excluded, along with 4 to 6 repertoires with anomalous nucleotide sharing. TCRdb provides this immuneACCESS table in a form limited to in-frame rearrangements. Some clones are lacking; in checked studies, under half of them reflect an unresolved V gene, and why the rest are absent is not known. D and trimming come from the DNA, and the V and J calls and clone size come from that table. The sample table lists 120,000 or so clones, around 78% of them with a count of one. Together, the top ten hold 6.3% of the sample.

The TCR sequence derives from a middle-aged woman in good health and CMV-seronegative. The material sequenced was PBMCs. The V and J segments used are TRBV4-2 and TRBJ2-3; the D gene identity is not certain. For the CDR3, the sequence is CASSQRSGDTQYF. The DNA sequence is as follows: TGTGCCAGCAGCCAACGATCGGGAGATACGCAGTATTTT.